This T cell receptor beta chain was recovered during a study of blood T cell repertoires in COVID-19. Study background: T cells, B-cell-depleted T cells, or PBMCs supplied cDNA or gDNA.

Methods used by the authors: Researchers report that nucleated cell counts were estimated from reference gene primer amplification. The repertoire was sequenced with immunoSEQ multiplex PCR; TCRdb's copy has only in-frame clones and lacks some. V and J calls and clone size follow that table, whereas D and trimming were derived from the DNA. The table records about 50,000 clones, about 83% of them present only once. Per germline, CDR1 LNHNV and CDR2 YYDKDF (reference sequence). This CDR3 contains 14 residues. Trimming took 5 bases from V and 5 from J; bases not matched to a gene: 9. The gene calls are TRBV15 and TRBJ2-7, with TRBD2 identical over 7 bases. The receptor was derived from a middle-aged man with acute or convalescent COVID-19. Sequenced sample: peripheral blood. The CDR3 region has the DNA TGTGCCACCAGCCGACGGATGGGGGGGAACGAGCAGTACTTC. It specifies CATSRRMGGNEQYF.